This section outlines one T cell receptor beta chain sequence together with its context. Its antigen remains unknown. An amount of RNA that ranged from 0.5 to 1 ug was reverse transcribed with random hexamers. Amplification of TCR beta CDR3 spanned 54 Vbeta and 13 Jbeta via immunoSEQ multiplex PCR. TCRdb re-called the immunoSEQ multiplex PCR reads with MiXCR, one entry per CDR3 protein. The table records some 68,000 distinct CDR3 sequences, 93% of them present only once. The T cells that were sequenced for TCR beta were CD8+ and CD4+ cells from blood. Germline V gives CDR1 MNHNS, CDR2 SASEGT. The CDR3 spans 17 residues. V dropped 6 bases and J dropped 8; count of bases not matched to a gene: 15. The sample comes from a study of CD8 T cells in Susac syndrome. Study results and limitations: The CD4+ T cell repertoire of patients with Susac syndrome showed no detectable clonal expansion.

The specimen sequenced was CD4+ T cells from PBMCs. This TCR was sampled from a human donor with Susac syndrome. The gene calls are TRBV6-1 and TRBJ2-1; the match to TRBD2 covers 11 bases. The CDR3 is CASRPPGTSGSGDEQFF. Written as DNA, the CDR3 is TGTGCCAGCAGGCCCCCCGGGACTAGCGGTTCAGGGGATGAGCAGTTCTTC.